These 10 T cell receptor beta chains were all obtained from the same sample, sequenced in a study of OX40 agonist ivuxolimab in advanced cancers. The data were produced by immunoSEQ multiplex PCR, yet TCRdb's version contains in-frame clones alone and is incomplete. The sample lists some 57,000 clones; 86% were seen once. The sample was CD4+ or CD8+ T cells sorted from blood, taken in a trial of the OX40 agonist ivuxolimab. These receptors were taken from an adult with an advanced solid tumor such as melanoma, head and neck, liver or kidney cancer.

V gene TRBV19 combines with J gene TRBJ1-2; D remains ambiguous. CDR3 length: 13 residues. CDR1 is LNHDA and CDR2 is SQIVND in the germline V gene (reference sequence). V was clipped by 1 base and J by 4 bases, with 7 bases between them. In DNA, the CDR3 is TGTGCCAGTAGTATAGTGGACCTCTATGGCTACACCTTC. Protein product: CASSIVDLYGYTF.

The V and J genes are TRBV5-1 and TRBJ2-3; 8 bases are a match to TRBD1. The ends lost 5 bases at V and 5 bases at J; junction bases unmatched: 7. This CDR3 is built from 14 residues. In germline, CDR1 is SGHRS, CDR2 YFSETQ. Written as DNA, the CDR3 is TGCGCCAGCAGATGGACAGGGCAAGAAGATACGCAGTATTTT. Its protein product is CASRWTGQEDTQYF.

The genes are TRBV30 and TRBJ2-2; D unresolved. Germline CDR1 and CDR2: GTSNPN and SVGIG (reference sequence). The length of the CDR3 is 13 residues. Trimming cost V 3 bases and J 3 bases, with 8 bases left between them. CDR3 protein: CAWRNFYTGELFF. CDR3 nucleotide sequence: TGTGCCTGGAGAAACTTTTACACCGGGGAGCTGTTTTTT.

The chain links TRBV28 to TRBJ2-5; D is perhaps TRBD1 (5 bases). Per the germline V gene, CDR1 is MDHEN and CDR2 is SYDVKM. The V gene lost 5 bases and the J gene lost 5 bases, with 18 bases spanning the gap. The CDR3 runs to 15 residues. CDR3 protein: CASSAPTGLLETQYF. The CDR3, as DNA: TGTGCCAGCAGTGCCCCAACAGGTTTGCTGGAGACCCAGTACTTC.

This clone has just one count. The chain couples TRBV5-6 to TRBJ2-7, with 9 bases matching TRBD2. Unmatched junction bases numbered 5, after V lost 1 base and J lost 6 bases. Germline-derived CDR1 and CDR2 are SGHDT and YYEEEE. This CDR3 has 14 residues. CDR3 loop: CASSLSSGNPEQYF. CDR3 coding DNA: TGTGCCAGCAGCTTGTCTAGCGGGAACCCCGAGCAGTACTTC.

V gene TRBV20-1 combines with J gene TRBJ2-3; 7 nucleotides line up with TRBD1. After removal of 0 bases from V and 14 bases from J, the junction contained 5 bases not matched to a gene. This CDR3 region has 11 residues. The germline gives CDR1 DFQATT, CDR2 SNEGSKA (reference sequence). CDR3 region: CSARDTGVGYF. The DNA of the CDR3 is TGCAGTGCTAGAGATACAGGGGTGGGGTATTTT.

This chain joins TRBV19 and TRBJ2-1; the D gene is possibly TRBD2 (6 bases). The CDR3 runs 17 residues. With 7 bases removed from V and 9 bases from J, the gap between germline ends came to 28 bases. Germline CDR1 LNHDA, CDR2 SQIVND (reference sequence). This CDR3 is CASKGLGNRDSWGEQFF. CDR3 DNA sequence: TGTGCCAGTAAGGGACTTGGAAACCGGGACTCATGGGGTGAGCAGTTCTTC.

This clone showed up just a few times. The chain is built from TRBV6-1 and TRBJ2-7, with 11 positions matching TRBD1. V trimming: 8 bases; J trimming: 6 bases; junction bases outside the gene matches: 9. Germline CDR1 reads MNHNS; CDR2 reads SASEGT. CDR3 length: 14 amino acids. The CDR3 region is CASGRDRGSREQYF. CDR3 coding DNA: TGTGCCAGCGGACGGGACAGGGGGAGTCGCGAGCAGTACTTC.

V usage is TRBV9 and J usage is TRBJ2-1; 8 bases align to TRBD1. Germline V CDR1 and CDR2: SGDLS, YYNGEE. V trimming: 5 bases; J trimming: 0 bases; junction bases outside the gene matches: 7. This CDR3 comprises 16 residues. For the CDR3, the DNA is TGTGCCAGCAGTGTTACAGGGGGAGGCTCCTACAATGAGCAGTTCTTC. Protein sequence: CASSVTGGGSYNEQFF.

V gene TRBV28 combines with J gene TRBJ1-5; TRBD1 matches at 8 bases. Losses at the gene ends were 6 bases for V and 4 bases for J; bases not matched to a gene: 8. The CDR3 extends over 15 amino acids. Looked up from germline, CDR1 is MDHEN and CDR2 is SYDVKM. This CDR3 reads CASRRQGRTNQPQHF. The DNA for the CDR3 is TGTGCCAGCAGACGACAGGGGAGAACGAATCAGCCCCAGCATTTT.